One sample yielded the 27 T cell receptor beta chains listed below, sequenced in a study of identical twins. MiXCR, run by TCRdb on the 5' RACE reads, gives a single entry per CDR3 protein. The data contain about 700,000 distinct CDR3 sequences, 5.5% to 7.5% of them seen just once; the ten biggest clones take up 1.5% to 2%. The sequenced sample consisted of naive T cells sorted from blood. These TCRs come from a man between 18 and 29 years old in good health.

This clonotype has at least ten counts. The genes are TRBV7-8 and TRBJ2-4; D is possibly TRBD2 (5 bases). The germline V gene has CDR1 SGHVS and CDR2 FQNEAQ. The V end lost 3 bases, the J end lost 2 bases, and 8 bases lay between the germline ends. The CDR3 length is 14 residues. The CDR3 coding sequence is TGTGCCAGCAGCTTTCCGGGGACCAAAAACATTCAGTACTTC. This translates into CASSFPGTKNIQYF.

This clonotype was observed a few times. The chain employs TRBV6-2 or TRBV6-3 and TRBJ2-3; either TRBD1 or TRBD2 may supply D (6 bases each). With 2 bases removed from V and 9 bases from J, the gap between germline ends came to 15 bases. The CDR3 covers 14 residues. Germline CDR1 reads MNHEY; CDR2 reads SVGEGT. The CDR3 nucleotides read TGTGCCAGCAGTTACAAGGGGGGTTTTGAGACGCAGTATTTT. Residues: CASSYKGGFETQYF.

This clonotype was detected many times. Its ends do not fully match the called genes, so a read error is possible. V gene TRBV28 combines with J gene TRBJ1-5; no reliable D call. CDR1 is MDHEN and CDR2 is SYDVKM in the germline V gene. The length of the CDR3 is 13 residues. Here the CDR3 DNA reads TGTGCCAGCAGCCAAACCAGCACTCAGCCCCAGCATTTT. Translating it yields CASSQTSTQPQHF.

This clonotype was picked up many times. V is TRBV20-1 and J is TRBJ1-1; 7 bases fit TRBD1. J lost 4 bases, V lost 6 bases, and 2 bases had no gene match. This CDR3 has 11 residues. The germline CDR1 and CDR2 sequences are DFQATT and SNEGSKA (reference sequence). In DNA, the CDR3 is TGCAGTGCCGGGACAGCCACTGAAGCTTTCTTT. Translation: CSAGTATEAFF.

This chain's CDR3 is CASSRGLTGLAGEQYF. CDR3 sequence (DNA): TGTGCCAGCAGCCGCGGGCTCACGGGACTAGCGGGGGAGCAGTACTTC. This rearrangement joins TRBV12-3 or TRBV12-4 to TRBJ2-7; TRBD2 aligns across 13 bases. The length of the CDR3 is 16 residues. With 6 bases clipped from V and 7 bases from J, the junction kept 12 bases outside the gene matches.

This clonotype was observed at least ten times. The chain combines TRBV20-1 with TRBJ1-1, with 7 bases that match TRBD1. Germline CDR1 DFQATT, CDR2 SNEGSKA (reference sequence). V dropped 8 bases and J dropped 3; count of bases not matched to a gene: 3. The length of the CDR3 is 11 residues. In DNA form, the CDR3 reads TGCAGTTCCCAGGGGGACACTGAAGCTTTCTTT. Translation: CSSQGDTEAFF.

The chain has TRBV7-2 and TRBJ2-7; 11 nucleotides align to TRBD1. This CDR3 has 15 amino acids. Germline lookup yields CDR1 SGHTA and CDR2 FQGNSA. Trimming at V came to 5 bases and at J to 0 bases, leaving 3 bases not matched to a gene. CDR3 nucleotides: TGTGCCAGCAGCACCGGGACAGGGGGCTCCTACGAGCAGTACGTC. Translation: CASSTGTGGSYEQYV.

This clonotype was found many times. This chain uses TRBV12-3 or TRBV12-4 with TRBJ2-3; D is unresolved. The CDR3 has 14 amino acids. Trimming left V 3 bases short and J 7 bases short, with 14 bases between. This CDR3 reads CASSFGDSRNTQYF. CDR3 sequence (DNA): TGTGCCAGCAGTTTTGGTGACTCAAGGAATACGCAGTATTTT.

This clonotype came up many times. The rearrangement joins TRBV27 to TRBJ2-1, with D unresolved. The CDR3 contains 13 residues. V was clipped by 3 bases and J by 4 bases, with 7 bases between them. Germline-derived CDR1 and CDR2 are MNHEY and SMNVEV (reference sequence). CDR3 bases: TGTGCCAGCAGTTTCACCGCTTACAATGAGCAGTTCTTC. Translating gives CASSFTAYNEQFF.

This clonotype was recorded at least ten times. The chain links TRBV20-1 to TRBJ1-1; D is unresolved. Looked up from germline, CDR1 is DFQATT and CDR2 is SNEGSKA (reference sequence). This CDR3 contains 12 residues. Trimming removed 3 bases at V and 6 bases at J, with 11 bases between. CDR3 DNA: TGCAGTGCTAGTTTAGGGAGCGCTGAAGCTTTCTTT. Translated, it gives CSASLGSAEAFF.

The chain employs TRBV6-1 and TRBJ1-1, with TRBD1 identical over 7 bases. CDR3 size: 14 residues. V lost 5 bases, J lost 4 bases, and 7 bases stayed unmatched. Germline values: CDR1 MNHNS, CDR2 SASEGT. The CDR3 DNA follows: TGTGCCAGCAGTACCCTACAGGGGATCACTGAAGCTTTCTTT. Its translation is CASSTLQGITEAFF.

This clonotype has a count of ten or more. This chain joins TRBV7-2 and TRBJ2-1; 8 nucleotides match TRBD2. Germline lookup yields CDR1 SGHTA and CDR2 FQGNSA. V lost 1 base and J lost 7; bases outside the gene matches: 12. This CDR3 comprises 17 residues. The CDR3 DNA reads as TGTGCCAGCAGCTTAGTGGGTCCGAGCGGGAGCGGAAATGAGCAGTTCTTC. Translation gives CASSLVGPSGSGNEQFF. Full variable domain (missing parts from reference TRBV7-2 and TRBJ2-1): GAGVSQSPSNKVTEKGKDVELRCDPISGHTALYWYRQSLGQGLEFLIYFQGNSAPDKSGLPSDRFSAERTGGSVSTLTIQRTQQEDSAVYLCASSLVGPSGSGNEQFFGPGTRLTVL.

Many counts were recorded for this clonotype. The chain employs TRBV24-1 and TRBJ2-5, with D hard to call. V lost 3 bases to trimming and J lost 1 base, with 11 bases between them. The CDR3 loop spans 15 amino acids. The germline CDR1 and CDR2 sequences are KGHDR and SFDVKD. The CDR3 loop is CATSDAIGFQETQYF. The DNA of the CDR3 is TGTGCCACCAGTGATGCGATCGGCTTCCAAGAGACCCAGTACTTC.

This clonotype was detected many times. The chain recombines TRBV29-1 with TRBJ1-2; a possible D gene is TRBD1 (5 bases). V lost 6 bases and J lost 6, with 14 bases in between. The germline V gene encodes CDR1 SQVTM and CDR2 ANQGSEA. The CDR3 consists of 12 residues. This CDR3 reads CSVELYRNGYTF. The CDR3 bases are TGCAGCGTCGAATTGTACAGGAATGGCTACACCTTC.

This clonotype has only a few counts. This chain joins TRBV19 and TRBJ2-5, with 9 bases matching TRBD1. Germline-derived CDR1 and CDR2 are LNHDA and SQIVND (reference sequence). With V trimmed by 5 bases and J by 0 bases, 7 bases remained unmatched. CDR3 size: 16 residues. The CDR3 region has the DNA TGTGCCAGTAGTTTCGGGACAGGGCAGAACCAAGAGACCCAGTACTTC. It translates to CASSFGTGQNQETQYF.

In this sample, this clonotype turned up a few times. This chain links TRBV20-1 with TRBJ1-2; 12 bases align to TRBD1. The CDR3 runs to 15 residues. J lost 6 bases, V lost 0 bases, and 5 bases had no gene match. In germline, CDR1 is DFQATT, CDR2 SNEGSKA (reference sequence). Here the CDR3 reads CSARDRDRGPDGYTF. CDR3 coding DNA: TGCAGTGCTAGAGATCGGGACAGGGGGCCCGATGGCTACACCTTC.

This clonotype has a count of ten or more. The chain recombines TRBV12-5 with TRBJ2-7; 15 nucleotides align to TRBD2. This CDR3 is built from 16 residues. From germline, CDR1 is LGHNT and CDR2 FRNRAP. J gave up 7 bases and V 7 bases, and 11 bases lay outside the gene matches. The CDR3 nucleotides are TGTGCTAGTGCCCTTGAAGGACTAGCGGGAGGGGGTGAGCAGTACGTC. Protein sequence: CASALEGLAGGGEQYV.

This clonotype was recorded a few times. This clone may be a read error of a much larger clone one base away. The V and J genes are TRBV5-1 and TRBJ2-3; D unresolved. This CDR3 contains 14 residues. Trimming took off 0 bases at V and 2 bases at J, with 7 bases between the two ends. CDR1 and CDR2 (germline): SGHRS, YFSETQ. CDR3 bases: TGCGCCAGCAGCTTGGAACTCTACACAGATACGCAGTATTTT. This encodes CASSLELYTDTQYF.

Only a few counts were recorded for this clonotype. The rearrangement uses TRBV30 and TRBJ2-7; D remains ambiguous. From germline, CDR1 is GTSNPN and CDR2 SVGIG (reference sequence). CDR3 length equals 12 residues. Trimming shortened V by 1 base and J by 1 base, and 5 bases separated the two germline ends. The CDR3 DNA reads TGTGCCTGGAGTGGCCCTTCCTACGAGCAGTACTTC. Encoded protein: CAWSGPSYEQYF.

This clonotype came up many times. The genes are TRBV5-1 and TRBJ2-3; no firm D call. The V gene's germline CDR1 is SGHRS and CDR2 YFSETQ. V shed 0 bases and J shed 4 bases, with 6 bases lying between them. This CDR3 contains 13 residues. In DNA, the CDR3 is TGCGCCAGCAGCTTGGCGGACCCAGATACGCAGTATTTT. Translation: CASSLADPDTQYF.

At least ten counts were recorded for this clonotype. The gene calls are TRBV29-1 and TRBJ1-2; 9 bases are shared with TRBD1. The CDR3 runs 14 residues. The V segment lost 5 bases and the J segment 7 bases; nucleotides outside the gene matches: 11. Germline CDR1 reads SQVTM; CDR2 reads ANQGSEA. CDR3 nucleotides: TGCAGCGTTCTCGTTCGGACAGGGGTTGCTGGCTACACCTTC. This gives the protein CSVLVRTGVAGYTF.

In the case of this clonotype: Being one base from a much bigger clone, this may be a read error. Given the absence of the conserved phenylalanine or tryptophan at the CDR3 end, a read error is likely. This rearrangement joins TRBV10-3 to TRBJ1-1; 10 bases line up with TRBD1. The CDR3 loop spans 11 amino acids. CDR1 and CDR2 from the germline V gene are ENHRY and SYGVKD. The V gene end was trimmed by 7 bases and the J gene end by 8 bases; junction bases not matched to a gene: 1. Here the CDR3 reads CAITTGGEAFC. For the CDR3, the DNA is TGTGCCATCACGACAGGGGGCGAAGCTTTCTGT.

This clonotype was detected many times. The V gene is TRBV5-1, the J gene TRBJ2-1; no clear D gene. CDR3 length equals 11 residues. With 2 bases removed from V and 10 bases from J, the gap between germline ends came to 7 bases. CDR1 and CDR2 (germline): SGHRS, YFSETQ. CDR3 nucleotides: TGCGCCAGCAGCTTTGGCATCGAGCAGTTCTTC. It is translated as CASSFGIEQFF.

This clonotype was found many times. This chain joins TRBV12-3 or TRBV12-4 and TRBJ2-2; 8 bases map to TRBD2. This CDR3 region has 15 residues. J gave up 7 bases and V 7 bases, and 11 bases lay outside the gene matches. CDR3 coding DNA: TGTGCCAGCAAGCCGGGACTAGATTTGGTCGGGGAGCTGTTTTTT. Translated, it gives CASKPGLDLVGELFF.

This clonotype was observed a handful of times. The chain employs TRBV20-1 and TRBJ2-7; 11 bases align to TRBD2. Germline V lookup: CDR1 DFQATT, CDR2 SNEGSKA (reference sequence). The trim removed 2 bases at V and 4 bases at J, leaving 1 base unmatched. This CDR3 comprises 13 residues. In DNA, the CDR3 is TGCAGTGCTAGATCTAGCGGGAGGTACGAGCAGTACTTC. Protein product: CSARSSGRYEQYF.

This clonotype was seen at least ten times. The chain links TRBV20-1 to TRBJ2-5, with 8 nucleotides matching TRBD1. The CDR3 is 14 residues long. Per the germline V gene, CDR1 is DFQATT and CDR2 is SNEGSKA (reference sequence). The J segment lost 3 bases and the V segment lost 1 base, leaving 4 bases of the junction unmatched. Here the CDR3 reads CSARATTGEETQYF. The CDR3 region has the DNA TGCAGTGCTAGAGCGACGACAGGGGAAGAGACCCAGTACTTC.

This clonotype was counted only a few times. The junction shows a germline mismatch at one end, possibly a read error. The chain employs TRBV12-3 or TRBV12-4 and TRBJ2-2, with 9 bases aligning to TRBD2. The CDR3 covers 15 residues. The CDR3 DNA sequence: TGTGCCAGCAGTGTAGCGGGAGTACTCACCGGGGAGCTGTTTTTT. Its translation is CASSVAGVLTGELFF.